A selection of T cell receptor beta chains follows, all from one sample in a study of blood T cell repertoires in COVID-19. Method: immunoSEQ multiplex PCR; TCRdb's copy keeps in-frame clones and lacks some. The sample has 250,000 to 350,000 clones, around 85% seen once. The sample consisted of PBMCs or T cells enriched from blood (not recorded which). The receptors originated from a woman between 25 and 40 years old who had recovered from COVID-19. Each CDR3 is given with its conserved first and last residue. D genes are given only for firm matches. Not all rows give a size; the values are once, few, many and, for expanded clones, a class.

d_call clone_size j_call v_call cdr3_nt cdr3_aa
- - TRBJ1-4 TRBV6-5 TGTGCCAGCAGTTCGACTGGGGAAAAACTGTTTTTT CASSSTGEKLFF
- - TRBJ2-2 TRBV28 TGTGCCAGCAGTCCGGTGCAGGCTAGCAACACCGGGGAGCTGTTTTTT CASSPVQASNTGELFF
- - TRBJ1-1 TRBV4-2 TGTGCCAGCAGCCAGGTGACAGGTTCTGCTGAAGCTTTCTTT CASSQVTGSAEAFF
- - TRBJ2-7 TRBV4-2 TGTGCCAGCAGCCAAGATGCGGCAGGACTAACAACTTACGAGCAGTACTTC CASSQDAAGLTTYEQYF
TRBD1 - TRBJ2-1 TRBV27 TGTGCCAACCCCGGGACAGGGGCCGCCTACAATGAGCAGTTCTTC CANPGTGAAYNEQFF
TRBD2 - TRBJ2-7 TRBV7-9 TGTGCCAGCAGCTCCCCGCGGGTGGCGGGGGGGTCGCACTACGAGCAGTACTTC CASSSPRVAGGSHYEQYF
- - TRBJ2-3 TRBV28 TGTGCCAGCGTATCGGGGTCAAATCGGGATACGCAGTATTTT CASVSGSNRDTQYF
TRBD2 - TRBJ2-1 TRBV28 TGTGCCAGCAGCTTAGCGGGAGTGTACAATGAGCAGTTCTTC CASSLAGVYNEQFF
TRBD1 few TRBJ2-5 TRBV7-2 TGTGCCAGCAGCGCAAACAGGGGTCAAGAGACCCAGTACTTC CASSANRGQETQYF
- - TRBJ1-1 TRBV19 TGTGCCAGTAGGCTATCCTTGGATCTACTTGAGGGCCCTGAAGCTTTCTTT CASRLSLDLLEGPEAFF
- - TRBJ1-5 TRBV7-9 TGTGCCAGCAGCTTGGGGAGGAGTCAGCCCCAGCATTTT CASSLGRSQPQHF
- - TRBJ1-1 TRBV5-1 TGCGCCAGCAGCTTCGGGGGGAACACTGAAGCTTTCTTT CASSFGGNTEAFF
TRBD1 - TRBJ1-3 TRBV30 TGTGCCTGGAGTACAGGGGGCGCGGCTGGAAACACCATATATTTT CAWSTGGAAGNTIYF
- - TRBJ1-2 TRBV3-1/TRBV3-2 TGTGCCAGCAGCCATCCGGGGGGCTATGGCTACACCTTC CASSHPGGYGYTF
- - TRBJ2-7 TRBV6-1 TGTGCCAGCAGTGAACGCGGGGACAGTTACCACTACGAGCAGTACTTC CASSERGDSYHYEQYF
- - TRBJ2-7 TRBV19 TGTGCCAGTAGTATAGATGGGACTTCTTACTACGAGCAGTACTTC CASSIDGTSYYEQYF
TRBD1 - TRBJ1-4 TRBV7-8 TGTGCCAGCAGCTTCAACAGGGGCGTTTGGGAAAAACTGTTTTTT CASSFNRGVWEKLFF
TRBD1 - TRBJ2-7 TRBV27 TGTGCCAGCAGTTTTGGACAGGGGGGGCCCTACGAGCAGTACTTC CASSFGQGGPYEQYF
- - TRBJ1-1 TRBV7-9 TGTGCCAGCAGCTCTAGGGGGGGATCGAACACTGAAGCTTTCTTT CASSSRGGSNTEAFF
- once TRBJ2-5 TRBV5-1 TGCGCCAGCAGCTTCAGGGAGACCCAGTACTTC CASSFRETQYF
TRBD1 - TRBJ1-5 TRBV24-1 TGTGCCACCAGTGACCCGCGACAGGGGCCGGGTAATCAGCCCCAGCATTTT CATSDPRQGPGNQPQHF
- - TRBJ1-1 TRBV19 TGTGCCTCGACGGGGGTAAGGAGTGAAGCTTTCTTT CASTGVRSEAFF
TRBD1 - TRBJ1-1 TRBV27 TGTGCCAGCAGTCCCCGACAGGGTAGGGGATCGGACACTGAAGCTTTCTTT CASSPRQGRGSDTEAFF
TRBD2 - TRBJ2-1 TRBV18 TGTGCCAGCTCACCACCCGCGGGAGGGCCCCAATGGTCTTACAATGAGCAGTTCTTC CASSPPAGGPQWSYNEQFF
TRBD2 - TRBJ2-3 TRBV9 TGTGCCAGCAGCGCCTCGGGACTAGCGGGGACAGATACGCAGTATTTT CASSASGLAGTDTQYF
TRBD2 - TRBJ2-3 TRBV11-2 TGTGCCAGCAGCTTATCGGGGGGAGGGGATACGCAGTATTTT CASSLSGGGDTQYF
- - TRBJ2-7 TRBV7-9 TGTGCCAGCAGTTGGGAGAACTACGAGCAGTACTTC CASSWENYEQYF
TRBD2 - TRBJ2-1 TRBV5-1 TGCGCCAGCAGCTTGTTCGGGAGGGGAGACAATGAGCAGTTCTTC CASSLFGRGDNEQFF
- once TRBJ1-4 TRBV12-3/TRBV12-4 TGTGCCAGCAGTTTTACGGGGTTTGAAAAACTGTTTTTT CASSFTGFEKLFF
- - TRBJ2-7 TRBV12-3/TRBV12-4 TGTGCCAGCAGTTTATTAGTCTCCGAGCAGTACTTC CASSLLVSEQYF
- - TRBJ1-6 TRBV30 TGTGCCTGGAGTGTGGGGCAGGGAAATTCACCCCTCCACTTT CAWSVGQGNSPLHF
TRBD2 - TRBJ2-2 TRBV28 TGTGCCAGCAGTTTATCGACGGGGGGAACCACCGGGGAGCTGTTTTTT CASSLSTGGTTGELFF
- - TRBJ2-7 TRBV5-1 TGCGCCAGCAGCCCCGCAGGGGCCTACTACGAGCAGTACTTC CASSPAGAYYEQYF